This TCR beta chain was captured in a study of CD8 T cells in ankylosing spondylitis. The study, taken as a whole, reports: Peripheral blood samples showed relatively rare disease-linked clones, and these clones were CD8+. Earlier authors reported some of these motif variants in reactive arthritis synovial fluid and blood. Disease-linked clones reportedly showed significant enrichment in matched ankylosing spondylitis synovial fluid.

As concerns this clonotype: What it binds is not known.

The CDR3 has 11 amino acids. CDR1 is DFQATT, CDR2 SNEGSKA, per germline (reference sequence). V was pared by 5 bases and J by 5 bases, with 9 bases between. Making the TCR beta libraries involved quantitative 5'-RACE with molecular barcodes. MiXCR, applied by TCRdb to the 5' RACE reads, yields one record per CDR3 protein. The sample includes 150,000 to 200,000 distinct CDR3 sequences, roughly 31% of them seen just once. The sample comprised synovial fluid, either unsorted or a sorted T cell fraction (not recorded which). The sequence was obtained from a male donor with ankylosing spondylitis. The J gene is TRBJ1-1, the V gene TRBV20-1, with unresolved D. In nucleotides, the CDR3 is TGCAGTGCTTGGGTTTGGACTGAAGCTTTCTTT. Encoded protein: CSAWVWTEAFF.